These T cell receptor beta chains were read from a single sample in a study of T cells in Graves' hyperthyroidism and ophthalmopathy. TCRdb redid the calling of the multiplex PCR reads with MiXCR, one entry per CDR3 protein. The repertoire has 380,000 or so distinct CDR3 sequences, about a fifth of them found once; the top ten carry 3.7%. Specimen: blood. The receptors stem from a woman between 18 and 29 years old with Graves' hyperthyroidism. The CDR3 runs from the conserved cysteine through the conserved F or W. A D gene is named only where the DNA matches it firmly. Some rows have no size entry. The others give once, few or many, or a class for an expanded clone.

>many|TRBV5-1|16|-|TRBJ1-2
CASSLAPGNLNYGYTF
TGCGCCAGCAGCTTGGCTCCAGGGAACTTGAACTATGGCTACACCTTC
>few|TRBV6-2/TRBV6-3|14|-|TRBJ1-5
CASSHRTANQPQHF
TGTGCCAGCAGCCATCGGACAGCCAATCAGCCCCAGCATTTT
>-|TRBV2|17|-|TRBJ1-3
CASSEVKAGLTGNTIYF
TGTGCCAGCAGTGAAGTCAAGGCGGGTCTGACTGGAAACACCATATATTTT
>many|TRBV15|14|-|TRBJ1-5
CATSPRGVNQPQHF
TGTGCCACCAGCCCACGGGGAGTCAATCAGCCCCAGCATTTT
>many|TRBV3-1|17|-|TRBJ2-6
CASSQGLARPGANVLTF
TGTGCCAGCAGCCAAGGGTTGGCGAGGCCTGGGGCCAACGTCCTGACTTTC
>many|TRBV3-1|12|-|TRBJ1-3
CASSQRSNTIYF
TGTGCCAGCAGCCAAAGGTCCAACACCATATATTTT
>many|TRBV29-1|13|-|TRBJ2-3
CSVMGGGGNTQYF
TGCAGCGTGATGGGAGGGGGTGGGAATACGCAGTATTTT
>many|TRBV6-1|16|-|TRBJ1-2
CASSGGAPGSRNGYTF
TGTGCCAGCAGTGGGGGGGCCCCGGGCTCACGGAATGGCTACACCTTC
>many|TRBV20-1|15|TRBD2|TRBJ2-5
CSARDILAGEETQYF
TGCAGTGCTAGAGATATACTAGCGGGGGAAGAGACCCAGTACTTC
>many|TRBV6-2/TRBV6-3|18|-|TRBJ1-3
CASSGGAGRLSSGNTIYF
TGTGCCAGCAGCGGCGGCGCAGGGCGATTGAGCTCTGGAAACACCATATATTTT
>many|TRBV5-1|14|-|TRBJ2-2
CASKEAGNTGELFF
TGCGCCAGCAAGGAAGCAGGGAACACCGGGGAGCTGTTTTTT
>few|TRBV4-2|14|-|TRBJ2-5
CASSQEGLQETQYF
TGTGCCAGCAGCCAAGAAGGACTGCAAGAGACCCAGTACTTC
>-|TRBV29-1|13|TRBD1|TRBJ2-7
CSAEGDRDYEQYF
TGCAGCGCCGAGGGGGACAGGGACTACGAGCAGTACTTC
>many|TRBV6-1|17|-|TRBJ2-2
CASSEGWGSTNTGELFF
TGTGCCAGCAGTGAAGGTTGGGGGTCTACGAACACCGGGGAGCTGTTTTTT
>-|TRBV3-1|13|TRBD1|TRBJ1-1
CASSDGTAHEAFF
TGTGCCAGCAGCGACGGGACAGCACATGAAGCTTTCTTT
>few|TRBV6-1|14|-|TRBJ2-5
CASSEEPTPETQYF
TGTGCCAGCAGTGAAGAACCGACCCCAGAGACCCAGTACTTC
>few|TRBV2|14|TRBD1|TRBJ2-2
CAGRQGSGTGELFF
TGTGCCGGCCGACAGGGAAGTGGCACCGGGGAGCTGTTTTTT
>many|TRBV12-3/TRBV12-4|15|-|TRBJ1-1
CASSRRRGPDTEAFF
TGTGCCAGCAGTAGGAGACGCGGTCCAGACACTGAAGCTTTCTTT
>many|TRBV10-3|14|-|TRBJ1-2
CAISESGSSYGYTF
TGTGCCATCAGTGAGTCCGGCAGCTCATATGGCTACACCTTC
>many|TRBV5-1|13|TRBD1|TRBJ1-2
CASTLTGKGGYTF
TGCGCCAGCACCCTGACAGGGAAGGGTGGCTACACCTTC
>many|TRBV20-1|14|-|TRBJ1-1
CSARVGYPNTEAFF
TGCAGTGCTAGAGTTGGGTACCCGAACACTGAAGCTTTCTTT
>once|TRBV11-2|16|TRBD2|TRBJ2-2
CASSLDGGRRTGELFF
TGTGCCAGCAGCTTAGATGGCGGGAGGAGGACCGGGGAGCTGTTTTTT
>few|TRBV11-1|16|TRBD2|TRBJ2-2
CASSYYSGGHTGELFF
TGTGCCAGCAGCTACTATAGCGGGGGGCACACCGGGGAGCTGTTTTTT
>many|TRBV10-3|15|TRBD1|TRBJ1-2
CATSTGNSVFDGYTF
TGTGCCACTTCGACAGGGAATAGTGTATTTGATGGCTACACCTTC
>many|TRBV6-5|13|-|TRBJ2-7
CASSYSRQDEQYF
TGTGCCAGCAGTTACTCCAGACAGGACGAGCAGTACTTC
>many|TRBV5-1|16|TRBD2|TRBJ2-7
CASSLGSGGGTYEQYF
TGCGCCAGCAGCTTGGGGAGCGGGGGAGGGACCTACGAGCAGTACTTC